These T cell receptor beta chains were read from a single sample in a study of identical twins. TCRdb re-called the 5' RACE reads through MiXCR, storing one row per CDR3 protein. The table includes approximately 490,000 distinct CDR3 sequences, 20% to 25% detected once. A further study also used this sample, focusing on yellow fever vaccine responses in identical twins.

Sequencing used CD4+ T cells sorted from blood. Receptors originate from a woman under 30 in good health. The CDR3 runs from the conserved cysteine through the conserved F or W. D genes are given only for firm matches. Some rows mark clone size as missing; the rest say once, few, many or name a class of expanded clone.

TRBJ2-1 | - | - | TRBV12-3/TRBV12-4 | TGTGCCAGCACCCGGGACATTTTCTACAATGAGCAGTTCTTC | CASTRDIFYNEQFF
TRBJ2-5 | - | few | TRBV2 | TGTGCCAGCAGAGGTCCGTTCCCCCAAGAGACCCAGTACTTC | CASRGPFPQETQYF
TRBJ2-1 | TRBD2 | few | TRBV7-8 | TGTGCCAGCAGCTTAGTCCTAGCGGGAGTTCTGTACAATGAGCAGTTCTTC | CASSLVLAGVLYNEQFF
TRBJ2-7 | - | - | TRBV12-3/TRBV12-4 | TGTGCCAGCAGTTTAAGGGGGGCCGAGCAGTACTTC | CASSLRGAEQYF
TRBJ2-2 | - | - | TRBV5-5 | TGTGCCAGCAGCCCTACTAAGTCCGGGTCCACCGGGGAGCTGTTTTTT | CASSPTKSGSTGELFF
TRBJ1-1 | - | few | TRBV19 | TGTGCCACCATGAAGATGGGCCCAGCGAGCACTGAAGCTTTCTTT | CATMKMGPASTEAFF
TRBJ2-7 | - | few | TRBV29-1 | TGCAGCGTTGAGTCGGGATACGAGCAGTACTTC | CSVESGYEQYF
TRBJ1-5 | - | - | TRBV11-2 | TGTGCCAGCAGCTCCGGACCCCAGGTTCAGCCCCAGCATTTT | CASSSGPQVQPQHF
TRBJ1-1 | - | - | TRBV9 | TGTGCCAGCAGCGTTCGGACGGGGGGGAACACTGAAGCTTTCTTT | CASSVRTGGNTEAFF
TRBJ2-1 | - | few | TRBV20-1 | TGCAGTGGTGGGCGCACAACCTACAATGAGCAGTTCTTC | CSGGRTTYNEQFF
TRBJ2-5 | TRBD2 | - | TRBV5-1 | TGCGCCAGCAGCCCGGGGGGACTAGCGGGAGGTCCGCAAGAGACCCAGTACTTC | CASSPGGLAGGPQETQYF
TRBJ2-1 | - | - | TRBV29-1 | TGCAGCGTCCAATCCCGGCTCACGAATGAGCAGTTCTTC | CSVQSRLTNEQFF
TRBJ2-3 | TRBD1 | - | TRBV10-3 | TGTGCCATCAGTGATCCCCCCGGGACAGACACAGATACGCAGTATTTT | CAISDPPGTDTDTQYF
TRBJ2-3 | - | - | TRBV11-2 | TGTGCCAGCAGCCCGCGAGCCGGCACAGATACGCAGTATTTT | CASSPRAGTDTQYF